The 22 T cell receptor beta chains presented below share a single source sample, sequenced in a study of control samples from healthy donors and cancer patients. TCRdb's table, derived via immunoSEQ multiplex PCR, lists solely in-frame clones and lacks some. The table records 35,000 to 55,000 clones, 70% to 75% of them present only once. Sample: formalin-fixed, paraffin-embedded tissue. Source of these receptors: a male donor with melanoma.

The chain is built from TRBV10-1 and TRBJ2-1, with 14 bases aligning to TRBD2. This CDR3 has 17 amino acids. The germline V gene encodes CDR1 WNHNN and CDR2 SYGVQD (reference sequence). Trimming at V came to 0 bases and at J to 7 bases, leaving 5 bases not matched to a gene. The CDR3 DNA sequence: TGCGCCAGCAGTGAGTCCGGGACTAGCGGGGGAGATAATGAGCAGTTCTTC. It yields the protein CASSESGTSGGDNEQFF.

The V gene is TRBV3-1 (or the pseudogene TRBV3-2), the J gene TRBJ2-5; D might be TRBD1 (5 bases). Germline CDR1 LGHDT, CDR2 YNNKEL (reference sequence). CDR3 length: 16 amino acids. V lost 4 bases, J lost 4 bases, and 19 bases lay in between. In DNA, the CDR3 is TGTGCCAGCAGCCCCTATGTTCAGGGTGGTGGAGAGACCCAGTACTTC. Its translation: CASSPYVQGGGETQYF.

The gene calls are TRBV25-1 and TRBJ2-3; no definite D call. Trimming took off 4 bases at V and 6 bases at J, with 8 bases between the two ends. The CDR3 covers 12 residues. Germline values: CDR1 MGHDK, CDR2 SYGVNS. CDR3 nucleotide sequence: TGTGCCAGCAGTGGCCGGCAGGATACGCAGTATTTT. Translating gives CASSGRQDTQYF.

This chain joins TRBV6-6 and TRBJ2-3, with 7 positions matching TRBD2. Trimming took 0 bases from V and 2 from J; bases not matched to a gene: 5. This CDR3 comprises 16 residues. Per the germline V gene, CDR1 is MNHNY and CDR2 is SVGAGI (reference sequence). The chain's CDR3 is CASSYSSGAATDTQYF. The CDR3 DNA follows: TGTGCCAGCAGTTACTCGAGCGGGGCCGCCACAGATACGCAGTATTTT.

The chain has TRBV27 and TRBJ2-5, with D tentatively TRBD2 (6 bases). Germline CDR1 MNHEY, CDR2 SMNVEV (reference sequence). V was pared by 4 bases and J by 7 bases, with 16 bases between. This CDR3 is 14 amino acids long. CDR3 nucleotide sequence: TGTGCCAGCAGTTATTACGTTCGGGGGAGGACCCAGTACTTC. Translation gives CASSYYVRGRTQYF.

The chain joins TRBV7-6 to TRBJ2-7; D ambiguous. The CDR3 is 14 amino acids. The V gene's germline CDR1 is SGHVS and CDR2 FNYEAQ. The V and J ends lost 5 bases and 0 bases respectively, with 11 bases between them. The CDR3 is CASSDLPSSYEQYF. CDR3 in DNA: TGTGCCAGCAGCGACCTCCCAAGCTCCTACGAGCAGTACTTC.

This clone turned up a few times. V gene TRBV4-2 combines with J gene TRBJ2-5; 8 bases fit TRBD1. The germline V gene has CDR1 LGHNA and CDR2 YNFKEQ. Unmatched junction bases numbered 5, after V lost 0 bases and J lost 5 bases. CDR3 length: 15 amino acids. The CDR3 protein is CASSQDRTGTETQYF. In DNA form, the CDR3 reads TGTGCCAGCAGCCAAGATCGGACAGGGACGGAGACCCAGTACTTC.

This clone occurred a few times. V is TRBV28 and J is TRBJ1-5, with D unresolved. Germline values: CDR1 MDHEN, CDR2 SYDVKM. This CDR3 is 14 amino acids long. Trimming shortened V by 6 bases and J by 6 bases, and 15 bases separated the two germline ends. The DNA for the CDR3 is TGTGCCAGCAGACTGACGGGGATAGTTCAGCCCCAGCATTTT. This translates into CASRLTGIVQPQHF.

The V and J genes are TRBV15 and TRBJ2-7; tentatively, D is TRBD1 (6 bases). CDR3 length: 16 residues. Germline V lookup: CDR1 LNHNV, CDR2 YYDKDF (reference sequence). V was cut by 5 bases and J by 2 bases, with 19 bases left in between. The CDR3 region is CATSPPTGLGPYEQYF. Written as DNA, the CDR3 is TGTGCCACCAGCCCTCCGACAGGATTGGGGCCCTACGAGCAGTACTTC. Supplemented by reference TRBV15 and TRBJ2-7, the full variable domain reads DAMVIQNPRYQVTQFGKPVTLSCSQTLNHNVMYWYQQKSSQAPKLLFHYYDKDFNNEADTPDNFQSRRPNTSFCFLDIRSPGLGDTAMYLCATSPPTGLGPYEQYFGPGTRLTVT.

This clone was seen a handful of times. The genes are TRBV7-6 and TRBJ2-7; TRBD2 aligns across 7 bases. V gave up 2 bases and J gave up 2 bases; unmatched junction bases: 6. The CDR3 extends over 15 amino acids. Germline V gives CDR1 SGHVS, CDR2 FNYEAQ. The CDR3 region has the DNA TGTGCCAGCAGCTTACGGGGGGACCGAACCTACGAGCAGTACTTC. Protein product: CASSLRGDRTYEQYF.

In its sample, this clone was seen a few times. The V gene is TRBV5-1, the J gene TRBJ2-5; D is perhaps TRBD1 (6 bases). The CDR3 covers 16 residues. Germline assignment: CDR1 SGHRS and CDR2 YFSETQ. Trimming stripped 4 bases from V and 7 bases from J, with 23 bases between. The CDR3: CASSQQGQGLYATQYF. For the CDR3, the DNA is TGCGCCAGCAGCCAACAGGGCCAGGGCCTGTACGCGACCCAGTACTTC.

This chain joins TRBV30 and TRBJ1-2; D is possibly TRBD1 (6 bases). Germline V lookup: CDR1 GTSNPN, CDR2 SVGIG (reference sequence). V lost 4 bases and J 9 bases, leaving 18 bases between the germline ends. CDR3 length equals 13 residues. The CDR3 here is CAWKVIGGLSYTF. The CDR3, as DNA: TGTGCCTGGAAAGTAATAGGGGGTTTAAGCTACACCTTC.

CDR3 loop: CASSLGVPGLAGGTEQFF. The CDR3 nucleotides are TGTGCCAGCAGCTTGGGGGTCCCGGGACTAGCGGGAGGTACTGAGCAGTTCTTC. This chain links TRBV5-4 with TRBJ2-1; 15 bases are shared with TRBD2. The germline V gene encodes CDR1 SGHNT and CDR2 YYREEE (reference sequence). V trimming: 0 bases; J trimming: 9 bases; junction bases outside the gene matches: 10. The CDR3 runs to 18 residues.

This chain links TRBV25-1 with TRBJ2-5; 7 nucleotides match TRBD2. The CDR3 is made up of 14 amino acids. V was pared by 3 bases and J by 4 bases, with 5 bases of the junction left unmatched. Per germline, CDR1 MGHDK and CDR2 SYGVNS. The CDR3 DNA is TGTGCCAGCAGTGACACGGGGAGGGGAGAGACCCAGTACTTC. This translates into CASSDTGRGETQYF. The variable domain in full, with the rest retrieved from reference TRBV25-1 and TRBJ2-5, is EADIYQTPRYLVIGTGKKITLECSQTMGHDKMYWYQQDPGMELHLIHYSYGVNSTEKGDLSSESTVSRIRTEHFPLTLESARPSHTSQYLCASSDTGRGETQYFGPGTRLLVL.

CDR3 nucleotides: TGTGCCAGCAGCCAAGGACAGGGCTGGGGCGAGCAGTACTTC. Translation: CASSQGQGWGEQYF. V and J are TRBV3-1 (or the pseudogene TRBV3-2) and TRBJ2-7, with 7 bases aligning to TRBD1. Germline V lookup: CDR1 LGHDT, CDR2 YNNKEL (reference sequence). The CDR3 has 14 amino acids. Unmatched junction bases numbered 6, after V lost 1 base and J lost 6 bases.

The chain employs TRBV6-1 and TRBJ1-1; a possible D gene is TRBD1 (6 bases). CDR3 size: 14 residues. The ends were cut back, 2 bases at V and 4 bases at J, with 11 bases in the middle. Looked up from germline, CDR1 is MNHNS and CDR2 is SASEGT. The CDR3 protein is CASSERGGFTEAFF. The CDR3 DNA is TGTGCCAGCAGTGAAAGGGGGGGCTTCACTGAAGCTTTCTTT.

The chain recombines TRBV29-1 with TRBJ1-2; tentative D call: TRBD1 (5 bases). Between the trimmed V and J ends, which lost 5 bases and 4 bases, there was a span of 11 bases. Germline CDR1 reads SQVTM; CDR2 reads ANQGSEA. The CDR3 covers 12 residues. The CDR3 DNA follows: TGCAGCGTTCAAGGGACGGTCTATGGCTACACCTTC. This encodes CSVQGTVYGYTF.

The chain recombines TRBV21-1 with TRBJ1-5; TRBD1, as called in the table, went unchecked against the DNA. TRBV21-1 has pseudogene status. The CDR3 totals 17 residues. Here the CDR3 DNA reads TGTGCCAGCACCCTGGGCAGGGATGTGGATAGCAATCAGCCCCAGCATTTT. Its translation: CASTLGRDVDSNQPQHF.

The DNA for the CDR3 is TGTGCCAGCAGCGATCGGAGAACTAATGAAAAACTGTTTTTT. Residues: CASSDRRTNEKLFF. The chain employs TRBV2 and TRBJ1-4, with D hard to call. This CDR3 has 14 amino acids. From germline, CDR1 is SNHLY and CDR2 FYNNEI. The V and J ends lost 6 bases and 1 base respectively, with 9 bases between them.

The chain has TRBV6-5 and TRBJ2-2; D is unresolved. V lost 4 bases and J lost 4, with 10 bases in between. CDR1 and CDR2 (germline): MNHEY, SVGAGI. The CDR3 runs 14 residues. For the CDR3, the DNA is TGTGCCAGCAGTTCTGAATACCGCACCGGGGAGCTGTTTTTT. Translating it yields CASSSEYRTGELFF.

The chain combines TRBV20-1 with TRBJ1-1; a weak D match, TRBD1 (5 bases). The CDR3 extends over 15 amino acids. Deletions cut 3 bases from V and 3 bases from J, with 17 bases between. The germline V gene encodes CDR1 DFQATT and CDR2 SNEGSKA (reference sequence). The DNA for the CDR3 is TGCAGTGCTAGTTTCGGGGCCCGAGGGGACACTGAAGCTTTCTTT. Its translation is CSASFGARGDTEAFF.

The V gene is TRBV6-6, the J gene TRBJ1-5; 7 nucleotides match TRBD1. The length of the CDR3 is 16 residues. Trimming took 7 bases from V and 3 from J; bases not matched to a gene: 12. The germline gives CDR1 MNHNY, CDR2 SVGAGI (reference sequence). In DNA form, the CDR3 reads TGTGCCAGCACCCGCCGAGGGGGCGCCGACAATCAGCCCCAGCATTTT. This sequence encodes CASTRRGGADNQPQHF.